Below are 14 T cell receptor beta chains sequenced from a single sample in a study of T cell changes during pregnancy in multiple sclerosis (dated by TCRdb to between 2018 and 2021). Libraries were built with the immunoSEQ multiplex PCR assay. TCRdb limited this immuneACCESS table to in-frame rearrangements with V and J called. A share of clones is missing; checked studies link under half to unresolved V genes, and the rest is unexplained. Here the sample has some 96,000 clones; 80% to 95% occur a single time. Together, the top ten hold about 1.9% of the sample. Source: peripheral blood, taken after pregnancy. These receptors were obtained from a female donor with multiple sclerosis, enrolled in a pregnancy study.

The gene calls are TRBV30 and TRBJ2-7; D might be TRBD1 (7 bases). The germline gives CDR1 GTSNPN, CDR2 SVGIG (reference sequence). The CDR3 is 15 residues long. Deletions cut 3 bases from V and 3 bases from J, with 18 bases between. Written as DNA, the CDR3 is TGTGCCTGGAGCATTTTAGACAGGGAGGTCTACGAGCAGTACTTC. Protein sequence: CAWSILDREVYEQYF.

V usage is TRBV19 and J usage is TRBJ1-1; a possible D gene is TRBD1 (5 bases). V gave up 4 bases and J gave up 0 bases, with 9 bases separating them. The CDR3 covers 14 residues. Germline CDR1 LNHDA, CDR2 SQIVND (reference sequence). The CDR3 sequence: CASSTLTVNTEAFF. The CDR3 DNA follows: TGTGCCAGTAGTACCCTGACAGTGAACACTGAAGCTTTCTTT.

Only one count was recorded for this clone. Its ends do not fully match the called genes, so a read error is possible. J is TRBJ1-2 and V is TRBV7-3; D remains ambiguous. Germline assignment: CDR1 SGHTA and CDR2 FQGTGA. The CDR3 runs 14 residues. The CDR3 coding sequence is TGTGCCAGCACCCTAGCGGCGTATAACGATGGCTACACCTTC. This sequence encodes CASTLAAYNDGYTF.

This rearrangement joins TRBV7-2 to TRBJ2-5, with D maybe TRBD1 (6 bases). Germline-derived CDR1 and CDR2 are SGHTA and FQGNSA. The CDR3 spans 13 residues. Trimming took 5 bases from V and 2 from J, leaving 9 bases between them. CDR3 loop: CASSRTVQETQYF. CDR3 nucleotide sequence: TGTGCCAGCAGCCGGACAGTACAAGAGACCCAGTACTTC.

This chain uses TRBV5-1 with TRBJ2-1, with 11 bases fitting TRBD2. With V trimmed by 3 bases and J by 4 bases, 9 bases remained unmatched. In germline, CDR1 is SGHRS, CDR2 YFSETQ. The CDR3 runs 17 residues. In nucleotides, the CDR3 is TGCGCCAGCAGCTCTAGACTAGCGGGGCAGATTTACAATGAGCAGTTCTTC. Translated, it gives CASSSRLAGQIYNEQFF.

This chain connects TRBV4-3 to TRBJ1-1; no clear D. The CDR3 spans 15 residues. Trimming removed 4 bases from V and 4 bases from J, with 16 bases in between. The germline gives CDR1 LGHNA, CDR2 YSLEER. The CDR3 bases are TGCGCCAGCAGCCCAAATGCGGTTCGTTCCACTGAAGCTTTCTTT. This translates into CASSPNAVRSTEAFF.

This sequence joins TRBV7-2 and TRBJ2-1; possibly TRBD2 for D (5 bases). The germline gives CDR1 SGHTA, CDR2 FQGNSA. The ends were cut back, 2 bases at V and 4 bases at J, with 9 bases in the middle. The CDR3 extends over 14 amino acids. The CDR3: CASSLLDLYNEQFF. The CDR3 DNA reads TGTGCCAGCAGCTTATTGGACTTATACAATGAGCAGTTCTTC.

This clone was detected once. The chain is built from TRBV9 and TRBJ1-2; weak D call: TRBD1 (5 bases). CDR1 is SGDLS and CDR2 is YYNGEE in the germline V gene. Trimming shortened V by 4 bases and J by 0 bases, and 16 bases separated the two germline ends. CDR3 length equals 16 residues. The chain's CDR3 is CASSFGTLIANYGYTF. CDR3 nucleotides: TGTGCCAGCAGCTTCGGGACTCTTATAGCTAACTATGGCTACACCTTC.

This chain connects TRBV19 to TRBJ2-1; TRBD1 aligns across 10 bases. Germline CDR1 and CDR2: LNHDA and SQIVND (reference sequence). J lost 13 bases, V lost 5 bases, and 11 bases had no gene match. The CDR3 covers 14 residues. The DNA of the CDR3 is TGTGCCAGTAGTCCCCGGACAGGGGGGCTAGAACAGTTCTTC. This codes for CASSPRTGGLEQFF. Variable domain in full (rest from reference TRBV19 and TRBJ2-1): DGGITQSPKYLFRKEGQNVTLSCEQNLNHDAMYWYRQDPGQGLRLIYYSQIVNDFQKGDIAEGYSVSREKKESFPLTVTSAQKNPTAFYLCASSPRTGGLEQFFGPGTRLTVL.

The V gene is TRBV28, the J gene TRBJ2-1, with TRBD2 as a possible D gene (6 bases). V was trimmed by 2 bases and J by 12 bases, leaving 11 bases between them. The CDR3 runs 12 residues. Looked up from germline, CDR1 is MDHEN and CDR2 is SYDVKM. CDR3 bases: TGTGCCAGCAGTTTAGGGGGGTTTGGGCAGTTCTTC. Amino acid sequence: CASSLGGFGQFF.

The chain combines TRBV7-6 with TRBJ2-1, with D hard to call. Trimming removed 3 bases at V and 5 bases at J, with 5 bases between. Germline CDR1 is SGHVS and CDR2 is FNYEAQ. The CDR3 covers 12 residues. For the CDR3, the DNA is TGTGCCAGCAGCTTCCGTAACAATGAGCAGTTCTTC. It translates to CASSFRNNEQFF.

V usage is TRBV5-1 and J usage is TRBJ2-7, with 10 bases identical to TRBD1. V dropped 5 bases and J dropped 5; count of bases not matched to a gene: 7. The CDR3 extends over 14 amino acids. Germline assignment: CDR1 SGHRS and CDR2 YFSETQ. The CDR3, as DNA: TGCGCCAGCAGGAGCCGGGACAGGGGTCACGAGCAGTACTTC. This gives the protein CASRSRDRGHEQYF. Full variable domain (outside the CDR3, taken from reference TRBV5-1 and TRBJ2-7): KAGVTQTPRYLIKTRGQQVTLSCSPISGHRSVSWYQQTPGQGLQFLFEYFSETQRNKGNFPGRFSGRQFSNSRSEMNVSTLELGDSALYLCASRSRDRGHEQYFGPGTRLTVT.

The chain has TRBV19 and TRBJ1-4, with D unresolved. Per germline, CDR1 LNHDA and CDR2 SQIVND (reference sequence). Trimming stripped 11 bases from V and 7 bases from J, with 11 bases between. The CDR3 is made up of 11 amino acids. The CDR3 is CAGRIGEKLFF. CDR3 sequence (DNA): TGTGCCGGCCGTATTGGTGAAAAACTGTTTTTT.

The genes are TRBV30 and TRBJ2-7, with a weak D call TRBD1 (5 bases). The germline gives CDR1 GTSNPN, CDR2 SVGIG (reference sequence). The CDR3 runs to 17 residues. Between the trimmed V and J ends, which lost 3 bases and 0 bases, there was a span of 21 bases. The CDR3 sequence: CAWSVRVASFNSYEQYF. The CDR3, as DNA: TGTGCCTGGAGCGTCAGGGTTGCATCTTTCAACTCCTACGAGCAGTACTTC.